This TCR beta chain appears in the sequencing data of a study of blood T cells in healthy people across ages. Turning to this clonotype: One junction end disagrees with the germline gene, perhaps due to a read error.

This CDR3 comprises 13 residues. Germline-derived CDR1 and CDR2 are SGHTA and FQGNSA. The authors ran a second PCR of about 7 to 11 cycles using a sample-barcoded 5' primer and a J-beta primer mix. TCRdb reanalysed the 5' RACE reads using MiXCR and keeps one entry per CDR3 protein. Seen here are about 1.4 million distinct CDR3 sequences, almost 60% observed once, and the top ten hold about 6.3%. This clonotype was sampled from a man between 18 and 29 years old in good health. Sequenced sample: blood. This chain links TRBV7-2 with TRBJ2-7, with D hard to call. The CDR3 loop is CASSVAPPYEQYF. CDR3 coding DNA: TGTGCCAGCAGCGTAGCTCCCCCCTACGAGCAGTACTTC.